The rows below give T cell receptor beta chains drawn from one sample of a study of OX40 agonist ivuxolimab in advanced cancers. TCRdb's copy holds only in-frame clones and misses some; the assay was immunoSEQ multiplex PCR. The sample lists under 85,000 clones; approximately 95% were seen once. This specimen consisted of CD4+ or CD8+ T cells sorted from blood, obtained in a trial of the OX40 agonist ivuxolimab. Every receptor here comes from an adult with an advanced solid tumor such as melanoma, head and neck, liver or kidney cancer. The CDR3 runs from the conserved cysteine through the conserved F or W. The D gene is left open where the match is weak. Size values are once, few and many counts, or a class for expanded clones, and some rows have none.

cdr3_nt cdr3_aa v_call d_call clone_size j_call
TGTGCCAGCAGTCCCAGCAGCAGGGGGAGGGACTGGAATGAGCAGTTCTTC CASSPSSRGRDWNEQFF TRBV7-6 . . TRBJ2-1
TGTGCCAGCAGCTCCGACGCAACAGGGTTTGATGAAAAACTGTTTTTT CASSSDATGFDEKLFF TRBV11-2 . . TRBJ1-4
TGTGCCAGCAGTTACCACCCCAGTGACGAGCAGTACTTC CASSYHPSDEQYF TRBV6-6 . . TRBJ2-7
TGTGCCAGCAGCCGGGGTAGGGGCCCCGCTCCCTATGGCTACACCTTC CASSRGRGPAPYGYTF TRBV14 . . TRBJ1-2
TGTGCCAGCAGCCAAGTATCAACTAGCGGGCCTAACAATGAGCAGTTCTTC CASSQVSTSGPNNEQFF TRBV14 TRBD2 . TRBJ2-1
TGTGCCAGCAGCTTGTGGAGTCGGGCGGAAGCTTTCTTT CASSLWSRAEAFF TRBV5-6 . once TRBJ1-1
TGTGCCAGCAGCCGGACAGGGGGCACTGAAGCTTTCTTT CASSRTGGTEAFF TRBV9 TRBD1 . TRBJ1-1
TGCGCCAGCAGCCAAGATCCCGGGACCTTCATTGGCTACACCTTC CASSQDPGTFIGYTF TRBV4-3 . . TRBJ1-2
TGTGCCAGCAGTCTCCTCCGGGACAGCCAAGAGACCCAGTACTTC CASSLLRDSQETQYF TRBV7-9 TRBD1 . TRBJ2-5
TGCGCCAGCAGCCAAGATTCTTTTCTCCTACAACCGCGAGATGAGCAGTTCTTC CASSQDSFLLQPRDEQFF TRBV4-3 . once TRBJ2-1
TGTGCCAGCAGCTGGGGTGGCACCGGGGAGCTGTTTTTT CASSWGGTGELFF TRBV5-4 . . TRBJ2-2
TGTGCCAGCAGTTTAGGGACTAGCGGGAGCGGGGAGCAGTTCTTC CASSLGTSGSGEQFF TRBV27 TRBD2 . TRBJ2-1
TGCAGCGTTGAAGCAGGGGACGGAAACTACGAGCAGTACTTC CSVEAGDGNYEQYF TRBV29-1 . . TRBJ2-7
TGTGCCAGCAGCGTAGGAGGGGGAGACTATGGCTACACCTTC CASSVGGGDYGYTF TRBV9 . . TRBJ1-2
TGTGCCAGCAGTTTTGGGGCAACTAGCGGCACCTACGAGCAGTACTTC CASSFGATSGTYEQYF TRBV28 TRBD2 . TRBJ2-7
TGTGCCAGCAGCGTCAGACAGGGGGCGCGTTACGAGCAGTACTTC CASSVRQGARYEQYF TRBV7-9 TRBD1 . TRBJ2-7
TGTGCCAGCAGCTTAGCTTTGGTTTGGGGACACATACAAGAGACCCAGTACTTC CASSLALVWGHIQETQYF TRBV7-2 . . TRBJ2-5
TGTGCCAGCAGCGTAGATGGTACTCTTACCGGGGAGCTGTTTTTT CASSVDGTLTGELFF TRBV9 . . TRBJ2-2
TGTGCCAGCAGCACCGCGGGCTACGAGCAGTACTTC CASSTAGYEQYF TRBV5-6 . . TRBJ2-7
TGTGCCAGCAGAAAGTCCCGGGACAGGGCCTCCTACGAGCAGTACTTC CASRKSRDRASYEQYF TRBV2 TRBD1 . TRBJ2-7
TGTGCCAGCAGCTTAGAACCTGGTTATGAGCAGTTCTTC CASSLEPGYEQFF TRBV11-2 . . TRBJ2-1
TGCGCCAGCAGCTTGGGTGGGACCCAGTACTTC CASSLGGTQYF TRBV5-1 . . TRBJ2-5
TGTGCCAGCAGCCCCCGGTGGGGGGTGGACGAGCAGTACTTC CASSPRWGVDEQYF TRBV7-2 . . TRBJ2-7
TGTGCCAGCAGCGCCAGCCGGGACGGGCCCTACGAGCAGTACTTC CASSASRDGPYEQYF TRBV9 . . TRBJ2-7
TGTGCCAGCAGCTTTAATAGAGGCGGGAGGGGGTACAATGAGCAGTTCTTC CASSFNRGGRGYNEQFF TRBV11-2 TRBD2 . TRBJ2-1
TGTGCCAGCAGCACCGGGACTAGCGGGAGGTCCGAGCAGTACTTC CASSTGTSGRSEQYF TRBV27 TRBD2 . TRBJ2-7
TGCAGCGTTGAAGATCGACAGGACAGGGGAAGCACAGATACGCAGTATTTT CSVEDRQDRGSTDTQYF TRBV29-1 TRBD1 . TRBJ2-3
TGTGCCAGTAATGCTTGGGGGCCCACTGAAGCTTTCTTT CASNAWGPTEAFF TRBV19 . . TRBJ1-1
TGCGCCAGCAGCCAAGCCCTGACTATTTACAATGAGCAGTTCTTC CASSQALTIYNEQFF TRBV4-3 . medium-sized TRBJ2-1
TGCGCCAGCAGCTTTCTATTTGAGGGGCCCGGAACTAGCGGGTTTTCCTACGAGCAGTACTTC CASSFLFEGPGTSGFSYEQYF TRBV5-1 TRBD2 . TRBJ2-7
TGTGCCAGCAGCCCCGGGAATGAGCAGTTCTTC CASSPGNEQFF TRBV7-8 . . TRBJ2-1
TGTGCCAGTAGTATTGCGCGGCAGTACGAGCAGTACTTC CASSIARQYEQYF TRBV19 . . TRBJ2-7
TGTGCCAGCAGTCTCCATTTTGGGGGCGACTACGAGCAGTACTTC CASSLHFGGDYEQYF TRBV27 . . TRBJ2-7
TGCGCCAGCAGCTCCCCTTCGGGTGAGCAGTTCTTC CASSSPSGEQFF TRBV5-1 . . TRBJ2-1
TGTGCCAGCAGTTCCCTCAGCTCCTACGAGCAGTACTTC CASSSLSSYEQYF TRBV6-5 . . TRBJ2-7
TGCAGCGTCTTGACAGCCCTGGGGGAGACCCAGTACTTC CSVLTALGETQYF TRBV29-1 . . TRBJ2-5
TGTGCCAGCAGCTCGCGACTAGGAGAAGAGACCCAGTACTTC CASSSRLGEETQYF TRBV7-9 . . TRBJ2-5
TGTGCCAGCAGCTTGACAGGAGTGAACACTGAAGCTTTCTTT CASSLTGVNTEAFF TRBV5-8 . . TRBJ1-1
TGTGCCAGCAGCGAGGGACTAGCGGGAGTATATTCGGGCGAGCAGTACTTC CASSEGLAGVYSGEQYF TRBV7-8 TRBD2 . TRBJ2-7
TGCGCCAGCAGCAGTACTAGCGGGAGGGCCCCGGAGACCCAGTACTTC CASSSTSGRAPETQYF TRBV5-1 TRBD2 few TRBJ2-5
TGTGCCAGCAGCTTGAGTGTCAGCTCCTACAATGAGCAGTTCTTC CASSLSVSSYNEQFF TRBV7-9 . . TRBJ2-1
TGTGCCAGCAGCTCAGCGGGAGGGTATCCAACTTTCCCGGGGACCGGGGAGCTGTTTTTT CASSSAGGYPTFPGTGELFF TRBV7-8 TRBD2 . TRBJ2-2
TGTGCCAGCAGGGGACAGAGTAATGAAAAACTGTTTTTT CASRGQSNEKLFF TRBV27 TRBD1 . TRBJ1-4
TGTGCCAGCAGCTTAGGAAACACAGGGAGTATTATCGAAGCTTTCTTT CASSLGNTGSIIEAFF TRBV7-9 . . TRBJ1-1
TGTGCCAGCAGTTCCCTTGTAGTGGACGGGGCCTACACAGATACGCAGTATTTT CASSSLVVDGAYTDTQYF TRBV5-6 . . TRBJ2-3
TGTGCCAGCAGTCGATTTTCCTACGAGCAGTACTTC CASSRFSYEQYF TRBV28 . . TRBJ2-7
TGCGCCAGCAGCTTACCCGTGACAGGAGGGACCTACGAGCAGTACTTC CASSLPVTGGTYEQYF TRBV5-1 . once TRBJ2-7
TGCGCCAGCAAGTTGGAGCCTGGGGGGACTGAAGCTTTCTTT CASKLEPGGTEAFF TRBV10-2 . . TRBJ1-1
TGTGCCAGCAGCAAAGTAGGGCCAAGCGGGAGTATCGAGACCCAGTACTTC CASSKVGPSGSIETQYF TRBV21-1 . . TRBJ2-5
TGTGCCAGTAGTTATCGCCCGGGAGTCCAAATGAACACTGAAGCTTTCTTT CASSYRPGVQMNTEAFF TRBV19 . once TRBJ1-1